These 10 T cell receptor beta chains share one sample of origin, sequenced in a study of CD8+ T cells in alopecia areata. cDNA prepared by RNA extraction and subsequent reverse transcription served as the template for sequencing. Some clones are missing from TCRdb's copy, which holds only in-frame ones; the method was immunoSEQ multiplex PCR. The data show 200,000 to 250,000 clones, with over 60% seen just once and more than 3.5% held by the top ten. The treatment here: oral pan-JAK inhibitor, 5-10 mg twice daily. This specimen consisted of CD4+ T cells sorted from blood, obtained at week 4, from a patient treated with tofacitinib. Source of these receptors: a human donor with alopecia areata.

The rearrangement joins TRBV7-9 to TRBJ2-3; TRBD1 might be the D (6 bases). Germline CDR1 reads SEHNR; CDR2 reads FQNEAQ (reference sequence). This CDR3 has 16 residues. Trimming stripped 4 bases from V and 4 bases from J, with 18 bases between. The CDR3 is CASSYNADWGPDTQYF. The CDR3 region has the DNA TGTGCCAGCAGCTACAACGCAGATTGGGGGCCAGATACGCAGTATTTT.

V usage is TRBV7-2 and J usage is TRBJ2-3, with 8 bases lining up with TRBD1. The CDR3 runs 15 residues. Germline V gene sequence: CDR1 SGHTA, CDR2 FQGNSA. V was pared by 4 bases and J by 3 bases, with 6 bases of the junction left unmatched. The CDR3 DNA is TGTGCCAGCAGCTCGGACAGGGCCCGGACAGATACGCAGTATTTT. This sequence encodes CASSSDRARTDTQYF.

CDR3 amino acids: CASSPGGPKNIQYF. In DNA, the CDR3 is TGTGCCAGTAGTCCCGGGGGTCCCAAAAACATTCAGTACTTC. The rearrangement uses TRBV19 and TRBJ2-4; possibly TRBD2 for D (6 bases). V dropped 5 bases and J dropped 2 bases, with 10 bases sitting between them. CDR1 and CDR2 (germline): LNHDA, SQIVND (reference sequence). This CDR3 region has 14 residues.

The V and J genes are TRBV28 and TRBJ1-2; the D gene is possibly TRBD1 (5 bases). Trimming removed 5 bases at V and 0 bases at J, with 16 bases between. The CDR3 has 16 amino acids. Germline loops: CDR1 MDHEN, CDR2 SYDVKM. CDR3 bases: TGTGCCAGCAGTCCGGGGGGAACAGCGACTAACTATGGCTACACCTTC. It encodes CASSPGGTATNYGYTF.

This clone has a handful of counts. The chain employs TRBV7-9 and TRBJ2-3, with D perhaps given as TRBD1 or TRBD2 (5 bases each). The V gene's germline CDR1 is SEHNR and CDR2 FQNEAQ (reference sequence). The CDR3 sequence is 15 residues long. Trimming took 6 bases from V and 0 from J, leaving 13 bases between them. The CDR3 is CASRPTRGSTDTQYF. CDR3 coding DNA: TGTGCCAGCAGACCGACGAGGGGAAGCACAGATACGCAGTATTTT.

A single count supports this clone. The J gene is TRBJ1-4, the V gene TRBV29-1; D call uncertain. V gave up 5 bases and J gave up 5 bases, with 18 bases separating them. The germline V gene encodes CDR1 SQVTM and CDR2 ANQGSEA. The CDR3 has 15 residues. The CDR3 protein is CSVQLVGARNEKLFF. CDR3 sequence (DNA): TGCAGCGTTCAACTAGTCGGAGCTAGAAATGAAAAACTGTTTTTT.

This clone has more than one count but fewer than ten. The chain couples TRBV6-5 to TRBJ1-4, with D hard to call. V was clipped by 6 bases and J by 0 bases, with 8 bases between them. In germline, CDR1 is MNHEY, CDR2 SVGAGI. The CDR3 sequence is 14 residues long. CDR3 sequence: CASRPGATNEKLFF. In DNA, the CDR3 is TGTGCCAGCAGGCCGGGAGCAACTAATGAAAAACTGTTTTTT.

The chain recombines TRBV5-1 with TRBJ2-3; unclear D gene. CDR1 and CDR2 (germline): SGHRS, YFSETQ. This CDR3 has 14 amino acids. Trimming pared 1 base from V and 0 bases from J, leaving 6 bases between. The CDR3 DNA follows: TGCGCCAGCAGCTTGACCGCTAGCACAGATACGCAGTATTTT. Amino acids: CASSLTASTDTQYF.

The genes are TRBV7-2 and TRBJ1-2; D remains ambiguous. V was clipped by 2 bases and J by 5 bases, with 6 bases between them. The germline CDR1 and CDR2 sequences are SGHTA and FQGNSA. The CDR3 spans 12 residues. The CDR3 nucleotides read TGTGCCAGCAGCTTAATGGGGTATGGCTACACCTTC. Encoded protein: CASSLMGYGYTF.

The chain links TRBV2 to TRBJ2-1, with 7 bases matching TRBD1. Germline V CDR1 and CDR2: SNHLY, FYNNEI. The CDR3 is made up of 12 amino acids. V shed 6 bases and J 6 bases; nucleotides not matched to a gene: 2. Written as DNA, the CDR3 is TGTGCCAGCAGCGGGACAGCCAATGAGCAGTTCTTC. Protein: CASSGTANEQFF.